This T cell receptor (beta chain) came from a study of blood T cell repertoires in COVID-19. The overall study: In each case, the material was cDNA or gDNA derived from T cells, B-cell-depleted T cells, or PBMCs.

In the original processing: Estimation of nucleated cell counts was performed using reference gene primer amplification. Assay: immunoSEQ multiplex PCR; the TCRdb copy retains only in-frame clones and omits some. The V and J calls and the clone size are those of that table, but D and trimming were determined from the DNA. The data show 110,000 to 150,000 clones, with 76% seen just once and around 4% held by the top ten. The V gene's germline CDR1 is MNHEY and CDR2 SVGAGI. Trimming removed 0 bases at V and 7 bases at J, with 14 bases between. The CDR3 has 15 amino acids. Sequenced sample: peripheral blood. The chain carries TRBV6-5 and TRBJ2-3, with a possible D match to TRBD1 (6 bases). The receptor was derived from a man aged 55 to 69 with acute or convalescent COVID-19. This CDR3 reads CASSYSGQRLNTQYF. In DNA, the CDR3 is TGTGCCAGCAGTTACTCCGGACAGAGGTTGAATACGCAGTATTTT.